This TCR beta chain was observed in a study of siplizumab effects on memory and regulatory T cells. V lost 0 bases and J lost 0, with 6 bases in between. The length of the CDR3 is 14 residues. Germline CDR1 is SGHDT and CDR2 is YYEEEE. TCRdb's table, derived via immunoSEQ multiplex PCR, lists solely in-frame clones and lacks some. This sample has approximately 65,000 clones; 79% occur once, and the top ten carry approximately 0.4%. This sequence originates from a human donor in good health. Specimen: memory CD4+ T cells sorted from blood. This sequence joins TRBV5-6 and TRBJ1-1; D not resolved. In DNA form, the CDR3 reads TGTGCCAGCAGCTTGGGATTAATGAACACTGAAGCTTTCTTT. Its translation: CASSLGLMNTEAFF.